The present T cell receptor beta chain was sequenced within a study of T cells in localized non-small cell lung cancer (dated by TCRdb to about 2020). About the investigation overall: Comparing tumors with uninvolved tumor-adjacent lungs, the study looked at the T cell repertoires of fewer than 250 patients with early-stage NSCLC. All 236 NSCLC patients in the cohort were treatment-naive and had localized lung tumors that were resected. The mean age of the NSCLC patients was roughly 70 years, with approximately 130 men and 95 to 110 women.

Points on this clone: Its antigen remains undetermined. The sample holds no much larger clone one base away, and base qualities are not on file.

The immunoSEQ Assay was used to sequence TCR beta CDR3 regions from DNA. The authors' pipeline ran thus. To compute T cell density, TCR beta template counts were normalized to usable DNA, which was estimated by amplifying housekeeping genes. Richness was estimated with the preseqR package, extrapolating to 400,000 templates for PBMC samples and 120,000 templates for tissue samples. Clonality was defined by subtracting Pielou's evenness from one. Differential abundance testing on productive amino-acid clonotypes, with a minimum total count of 5 and an alpha of 0.1, was used to identify tissue-enriched TCRs. The Jaccard Index and the Morisita Overlap Index were used to measure how much the repertoires overlapped between compartments. GLIPH grouped TCR beta CDR3s together with public tetramer-defined viral CDR3s, and a viral motif had to include at least three viral sequences and also show V-gene enrichment. Not all clones reach the TCRdb copy of this immuneACCESS table, which keeps in-frame sequences only. Checked studies attribute under half of the gap to unresolved V genes and leave the rest unexplained. V, J and clone size are taken as reported in that table, and D and trimming were inferred from the DNA itself. For this sample there are around 130,000 clones; around 89% appear just once. The ten largest clones take up over 1.5% of the sample.

What the research found in general, with its limitations: Of the top 100 tumor clones, a median of roughly 60 were detected in paired uninvolved adjacent lung; approximately 30 were also among that lung's top 100. Higher T cell density in blood was associated with longer overall survival, whereas higher clonality in adjacent lung was associated with shorter survival. The highest T cell clonality was observed in uninvolved tumor-adjacent lung, where clonality exceeded that of tumor, suggesting that antigenic responses were more focused in uninvolved tumor-adjacent lung. Because of the exploratory design, TCR variables were selected using unadjusted p-values without false-discovery rate correction. Multi-region tumor sequencing was not performed, so intratumor heterogeneity could not be excluded.

At diagnosis, tumor, uninvolved tumor-adjacent lung and peripheral blood were collected and then preserved as a mix of FFPE and fresh-frozen material. For TCR repertoire profiling, blood samples were analyzed in the form of peripheral blood mononuclear cells. Trimming costs V 1 base and J 0 bases, and their ends lie 10 bases apart. The CDR3 has 16 amino acids, counting the end cysteine and phenylalanine. The entry retains the CDR3 DNA only, 48 bases that are in frame from base 1. Sequences KGHSH (CDR1) and LQKENI (CDR2) are obtained from the germline V gene. The source was peripheral blood, collected before any cancer treatment. The rearrangement joined TRBV18 to TRBJ2-4, with TRBD1 perhaps the D gene, on 6 matching bases. The source of this sequence is a female donor over 55 with stage I lung adenocarcinoma. The sequenced DNA is TGTGCCAGCTCACCACGGACAGACCTAGCCAAAAACATTCAGTACTTC. It is translated as CASSPRTDLAKNIQYF.